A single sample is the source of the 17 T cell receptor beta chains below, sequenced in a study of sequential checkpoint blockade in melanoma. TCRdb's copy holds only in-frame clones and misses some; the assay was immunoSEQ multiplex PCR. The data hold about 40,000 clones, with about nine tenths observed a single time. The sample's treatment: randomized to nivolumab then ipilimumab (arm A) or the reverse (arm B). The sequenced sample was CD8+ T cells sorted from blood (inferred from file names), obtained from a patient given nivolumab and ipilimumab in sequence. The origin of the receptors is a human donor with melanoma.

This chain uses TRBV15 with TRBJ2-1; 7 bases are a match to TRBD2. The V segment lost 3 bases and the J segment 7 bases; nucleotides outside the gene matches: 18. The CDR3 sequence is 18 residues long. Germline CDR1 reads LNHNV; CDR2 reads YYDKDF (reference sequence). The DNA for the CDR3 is TGTGCCACCAGCAGCTCCAGCTTGGGGAGGGCCTGGCTTAATGAGCAGTTCTTC. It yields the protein CATSSSSLGRAWLNEQFF.

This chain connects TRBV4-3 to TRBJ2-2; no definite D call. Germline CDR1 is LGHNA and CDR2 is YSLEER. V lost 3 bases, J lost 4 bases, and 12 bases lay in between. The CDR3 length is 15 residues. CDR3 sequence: CASSHLYPPTGELFF. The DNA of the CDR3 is TGCGCCAGCAGCCACCTCTACCCACCCACCGGGGAGCTGTTTTTT.

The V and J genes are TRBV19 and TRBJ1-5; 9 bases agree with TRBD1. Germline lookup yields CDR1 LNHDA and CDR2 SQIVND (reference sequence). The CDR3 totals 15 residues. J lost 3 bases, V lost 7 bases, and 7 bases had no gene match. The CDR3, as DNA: TGTGCCAGTAAGGCGGGACAGGGCGACAATCAGCCCCAGCATTTT. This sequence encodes CASKAGQGDNQPQHF.

The CDR3 bases are TGTGCCAGCAGCTTATGGGGACTTTTCGGCAACGAGCAGTACGTC. Its protein product is CASSLWGLFGNEQYV. V is TRBV5-6 and J is TRBJ2-7, with TRBD2 as a possible D gene (6 bases). The CDR3 runs 15 residues. Germline CDR1 reads SGHDT; CDR2 reads YYEEEE. Trimming took off 2 bases at V and 5 bases at J, with 17 bases between the two ends.

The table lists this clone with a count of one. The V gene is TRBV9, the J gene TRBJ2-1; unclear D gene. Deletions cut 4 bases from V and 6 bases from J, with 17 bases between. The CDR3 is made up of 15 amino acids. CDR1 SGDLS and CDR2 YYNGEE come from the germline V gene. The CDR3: CASSPKEVLPNEQFF. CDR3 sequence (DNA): TGTGCCAGCAGCCCCAAAGAGGTCCTTCCCAATGAGCAGTTCTTC.

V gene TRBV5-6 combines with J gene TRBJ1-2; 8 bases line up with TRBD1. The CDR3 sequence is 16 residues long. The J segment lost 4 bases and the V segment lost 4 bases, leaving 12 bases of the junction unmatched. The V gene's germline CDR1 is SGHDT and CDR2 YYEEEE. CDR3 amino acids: CASSPPSGQEVYGYTF. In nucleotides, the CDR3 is TGTGCCAGCAGCCCCCCGTCGGGACAGGAGGTCTATGGCTACACCTTC.

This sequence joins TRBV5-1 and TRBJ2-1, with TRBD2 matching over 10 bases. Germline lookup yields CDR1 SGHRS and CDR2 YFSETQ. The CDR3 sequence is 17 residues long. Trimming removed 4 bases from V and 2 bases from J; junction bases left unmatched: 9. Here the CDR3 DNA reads TGCGCCAGCAGCCTGGGGCTAGCGGGAGTCCCCTACAATGAGCAGTTCTTC. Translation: CASSLGLAGVPYNEQFF.

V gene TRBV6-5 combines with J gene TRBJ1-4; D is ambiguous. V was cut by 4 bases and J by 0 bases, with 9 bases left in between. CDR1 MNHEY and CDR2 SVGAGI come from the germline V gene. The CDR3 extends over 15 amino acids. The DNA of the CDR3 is TGTGCCAGCAGTTCACTACCTGCAACTAATGAAAAACTGTTTTTT. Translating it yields CASSSLPATNEKLFF.

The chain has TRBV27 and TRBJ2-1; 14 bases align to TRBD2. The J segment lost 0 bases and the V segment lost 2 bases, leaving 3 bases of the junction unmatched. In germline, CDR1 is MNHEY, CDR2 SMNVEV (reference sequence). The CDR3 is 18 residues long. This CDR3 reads CASSLGLAGGSSYNEQFF. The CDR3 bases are TGTGCCAGCAGTTTAGGACTAGCGGGAGGATCCTCCTACAATGAGCAGTTCTTC.

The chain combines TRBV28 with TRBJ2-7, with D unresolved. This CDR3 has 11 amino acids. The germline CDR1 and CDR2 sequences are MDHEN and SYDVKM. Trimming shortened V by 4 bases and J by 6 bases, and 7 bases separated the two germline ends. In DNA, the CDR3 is TGTGCCAGCAGTTCTGGGCCCGAGCAGTACTTC. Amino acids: CASSSGPEQYF.

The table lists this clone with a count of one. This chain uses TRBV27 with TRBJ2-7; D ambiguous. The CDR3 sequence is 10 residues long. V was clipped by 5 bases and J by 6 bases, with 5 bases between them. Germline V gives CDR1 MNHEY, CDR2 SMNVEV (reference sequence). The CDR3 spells CASSPVEQYF. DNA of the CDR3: TGTGCCAGCAGTCCCGTCGAGCAGTACTTC.

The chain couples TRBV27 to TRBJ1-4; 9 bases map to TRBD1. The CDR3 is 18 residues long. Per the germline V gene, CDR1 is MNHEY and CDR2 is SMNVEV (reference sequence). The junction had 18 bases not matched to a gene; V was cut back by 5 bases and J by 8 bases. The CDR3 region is CASSTGTGLAIKTEKLFF. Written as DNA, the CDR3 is TGTGCCAGCAGTACGGGGACAGGGCTCGCTATAAAGACCGAAAAACTGTTTTTT.

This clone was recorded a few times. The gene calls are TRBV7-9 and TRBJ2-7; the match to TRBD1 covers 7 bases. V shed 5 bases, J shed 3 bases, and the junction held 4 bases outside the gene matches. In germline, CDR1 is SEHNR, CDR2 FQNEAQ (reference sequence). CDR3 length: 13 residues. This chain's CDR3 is CASSRGQNYEQYF. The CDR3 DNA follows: TGTGCCAGCAGCCGGGGACAGAACTACGAGCAGTACTTC.

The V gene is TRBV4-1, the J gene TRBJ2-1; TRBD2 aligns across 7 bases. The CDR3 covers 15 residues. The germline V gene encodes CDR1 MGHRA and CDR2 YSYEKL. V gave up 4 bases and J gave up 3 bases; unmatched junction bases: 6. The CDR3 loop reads CASSRAGVGYNEQFF. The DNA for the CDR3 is TGCGCCAGCAGCCGGGCGGGAGTAGGCTACAATGAGCAGTTCTTC.

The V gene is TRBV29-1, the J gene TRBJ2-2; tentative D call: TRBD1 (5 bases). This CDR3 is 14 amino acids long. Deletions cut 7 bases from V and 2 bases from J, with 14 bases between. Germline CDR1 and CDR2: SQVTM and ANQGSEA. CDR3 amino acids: CSATTALNTGELFF. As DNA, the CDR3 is TGCAGCGCCACGACAGCTTTAAACACCGGGGAGCTGTTTTTT.

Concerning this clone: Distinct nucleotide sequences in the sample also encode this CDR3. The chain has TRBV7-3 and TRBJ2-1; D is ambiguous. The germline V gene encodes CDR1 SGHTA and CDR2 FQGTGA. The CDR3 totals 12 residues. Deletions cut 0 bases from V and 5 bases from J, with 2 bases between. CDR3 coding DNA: TGTGCCAGCAGCTTAACCGACAATGAGCAGTTCTTC. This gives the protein CASSLTDNEQFF.

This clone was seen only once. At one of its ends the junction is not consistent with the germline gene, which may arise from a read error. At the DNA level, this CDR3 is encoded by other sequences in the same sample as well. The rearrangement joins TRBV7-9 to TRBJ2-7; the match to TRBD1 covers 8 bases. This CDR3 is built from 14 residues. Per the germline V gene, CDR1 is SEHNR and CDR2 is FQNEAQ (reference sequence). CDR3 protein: CASSLVTGDYEQYF. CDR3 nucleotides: TGTGCCAGCAGCCTCGTGACAGGGGATTACGAACAGTACTTC.